The T cell receptor (beta chain) described here comes from a study of T-cell memory formation after mild COVID-19. 5'RACE with constant-segment primers built TCRalpha and TCRbeta cDNA libraries with UMIs. Each CDR3 protein is one row after TCRdb ran MiXCR on the 5' RACE reads. The repertoire holds approximately 450,000 distinct CDR3 sequences, with 15% to 20% as singletons. Trimming removed 4 bases from V and 5 bases from J; junction bases left unmatched: 8. Germline V gene data show CDR1 as SEHNR and CDR2 as FQNEAQ (reference sequence). The CDR3 has 15 amino acids. General observations from the study: Several responding clones turned up in pre-infection memory, indicating that cross-reactive memory may have taken part. Mostly located in CM and EM were contracting CD4+ clones, with contracting CD8+ clones located in EMRA. Confirmation was lacking for SARS-CoV-2 specificity of second-wave clones that peaked on day 37.

In its sample, this clonotype was seen a few times. Its antigen is undetermined. The sample was PBMCs or a T cell subset sorted from them (not recorded which). The clonotype comes from an adult woman who had mild COVID-19 (a few samples of this study predate the infection). Cell type and time point are not known. The chain joins TRBV7-9 to TRBJ2-5; 9 nucleotides agree with TRBD2. This CDR3 is CASSSSLAGGETQYF. The CDR3 coding sequence is TGTGCCAGCAGCTCATCTTTGGCGGGGGGGGAGACCCAGTACTTC. The full variable domain, with the rest looked up from reference TRBV7-9 and TRBJ2-5, is DTGVSQNPRHKITKRGQNVTFRCDPISEHNRLYWYRQTLGQGPEFLTYFQNEAQLEKSRLLSDRFSAERPKGSFSTLEIQRTEQGDSAMYLCASSSSLAGGETQYFGPGTRLLVL.